The next 15 T cell receptor beta chains were all read from a single sample in a study of blood T cell repertoires in COVID-19. Method: immunoSEQ multiplex PCR; TCRdb's copy keeps in-frame clones and lacks some. The table records approximately 78,000 clones, over 80% of them present only once. Sequencing was carried out using peripheral blood. Receptor source: a woman at least 80 years old with acute or convalescent COVID-19.

This rearrangement joins TRBV18 to TRBJ2-7; 8 nucleotides line up with TRBD1. CDR3 length: 14 residues. V was clipped by 6 bases and J by 6 bases; unmatched bases: 10. Germline V gives CDR1 KGHSH, CDR2 LQKENI. The CDR3 reads CASSLQGAGFEQYF. CDR3 nucleotides: TGTGCCAGCTCTCTTCAGGGGGCTGGATTCGAGCAGTACTTC.

The V gene is TRBV11-1, the J gene TRBJ1-2; perhaps TRBD1 as D (5 bases). V dropped 2 bases and J dropped 13 bases, with 17 bases sitting between them. The germline CDR1 and CDR2 sequences are SGHAT and FQDESV (reference sequence). This CDR3 has 13 residues. CDR3 in amino acids: CASSLPRAGDSTF. The CDR3 DNA sequence: TGTGCCAGCAGCTTACCCCGGGCGGGGGATAGCACCTTC.

This clone showed up just once. The V gene is TRBV6-6, the J gene TRBJ2-6; perhaps TRBD2 as D (6 bases). Germline CDR1 reads MNHNY; CDR2 reads SVGAGI (reference sequence). There are 14 residues in the CDR3. V lost 6 bases and J lost 4, with 10 bases in between. CDR3: CASRSAGGANVLTF. The CDR3 bases are TGTGCCAGCAGATCTGCGGGGGGGGCCAACGTCCTGACTTTC.

CDR3: CASSLVQQETQYF. The CDR3 DNA is TGTGCCAGCAGCTTAGTGCAGCAAGAGACCCAGTACTTC. The rearrangement joins TRBV7-2 to TRBJ2-5, with D hard to call. The CDR3 is 13 residues long. With 1 base removed from V and 2 bases from J, the gap between germline ends came to 5 bases. The germline gives CDR1 SGHTA, CDR2 FQGNSA.

CDR3 DNA sequence: TGTGCCATCAGTGAGGGGACAGGGGGCCAGCCCCAGCATTTT. This sequence encodes CAISEGTGGQPQHF. The chain couples TRBV10-3 to TRBJ1-5, with 12 bases lining up with TRBD1. Looked up from germline, CDR1 is ENHRY and CDR2 is SYGVKD. V shed 2 bases and J 7 bases; nucleotides not matched to a gene: 0. This CDR3 spans 14 amino acids.

The rearrangement links TRBV6-5 to TRBJ2-1; 10 nucleotides align to TRBD1. V lost 6 bases to trimming and J lost 8 bases; unmatched junction nucleotides: 10. This CDR3 region has 15 residues. CDR1 MNHEY and CDR2 SVGAGI come from the germline V gene. The CDR3 is CASRGPGQGWHEQFF. CDR3 coding DNA: TGTGCCAGCAGGGGACCGGGACAGGGGTGGCATGAGCAGTTCTTC.

This clone came up a few times. The chain uses TRBV19 and TRBJ1-6, with 7 positions matching TRBD1. The CDR3 is made up of 13 amino acids. The junction had 0 bases not matched to a gene; V was cut back by 0 bases and J by 10 bases. Germline-derived CDR1 and CDR2 are LNHDA and SQIVND (reference sequence). In DNA form, the CDR3 reads TGTGCCAGTAGTATAGACAGGGGGTCACCCCTCCACTTT. This translates into CASSIDRGSPLHF.

The V and J genes are TRBV7-9 and TRBJ2-2, with D possibly being TRBD1 (6 bases). V lost 5 bases, J lost 3 bases, and 10 bases lay in between. The CDR3 contains 14 residues. Germline V gene lookup returns CDR1 SEHNR and CDR2 FQNEAQ (reference sequence). The CDR3: CASSLRQDTGELFF. In DNA form, the CDR3 reads TGTGCCAGCAGCCTAAGACAGGACACCGGGGAGCTGTTTTTT.

This chain links TRBV24-1 with TRBJ2-1, with 10 bases lining up with TRBD2. Germline V gene data show CDR1 as KGHDR and CDR2 as SFDVKD. The trim removed 3 bases at V and 8 bases at J, leaving 6 bases unmatched. CDR3 length: 15 amino acids. CDR3 nucleotide sequence: TGTGCCACCAGTGATAGGCTAGCGGGAGTGTATGAGCAGTTCTTC. Protein sequence: CATSDRLAGVYEQFF.

This chain joins TRBV6-6 and TRBJ1-1; the D is unclear. There are 10 residues in the CDR3. Germline CDR1 MNHNY, CDR2 SVGAGI (reference sequence). V lost 6 bases and J 6 bases, leaving 5 bases between the germline ends. In DNA form, the CDR3 reads TGTGCCAGCAGGGGCGCTGAAGCTTTCTTT. Translating gives CASRGAEAFF.

The V call is TRBV11-3, the J call TRBJ2-7, with TRBD2 matching over 13 bases. The CDR3 has 16 amino acids. The V gene's germline CDR1 is SGHNT and CDR2 YENEEA. The junction had 3 bases not matched to a gene; V was cut back by 3 bases and J by 1 base. This CDR3 is CASSFRLAGGSYEQYF. The DNA for the CDR3 is TGTGCCAGCAGCTTCCGACTAGCGGGAGGATCCTACGAGCAGTACTTC.

This rearrangement joins TRBV6-6 to TRBJ2-7, with D possibly TRBD1 on 5 matching bases. The CDR3 loop spans 12 amino acids. Looked up from germline, CDR1 is MNHNY and CDR2 is SVGAGI (reference sequence). Deletions cut 5 bases from V and 2 bases from J, with 7 bases between. CDR3 bases: TGTGCCAGCAGTAGGGGCACCTACGAGCAGTACTTC. Translation: CASSRGTYEQYF.

This chain links TRBV7-9 with TRBJ1-1; the match to TRBD1 covers 7 bases. This CDR3 comprises 15 residues. Germline assignment: CDR1 SEHNR and CDR2 FQNEAQ (reference sequence). After removal of 5 bases from V and 4 bases from J, the junction contained 10 bases not matched to a gene. CDR3 region: CASSLRQGSVTEAFF. The CDR3 bases are TGTGCCAGCAGCCTACGACAGGGATCGGTCACTGAAGCTTTCTTT.

The gene calls are TRBV6-5 and TRBJ2-2; possible D gene TRBD1, 5 bases. V was shortened by 6 bases and J by 5 bases, with 13 bases between the two germline ends. Germline V CDR1 and CDR2: MNHEY, SVGAGI. The CDR3 sequence is 14 residues long. The chain's CDR3 is CASREFRTTGELFF. The CDR3 nucleotides are TGTGCCAGCAGGGAGTTTCGGACAACCGGGGAGCTGTTTTTT.

The rearrangement uses TRBV21-1 and TRBJ2-3; the DNA was not used to check the table's D call, TRBD2. TRBV21-1 is deemed a pseudogene. The CDR3 extends over 12 amino acids. CDR3 region: CASVGLAGPQYF. The DNA for the CDR3 is TGTGCCAGCGTGGGACTAGCGGGCCCCCAGTATTTT.